The 15 T cell receptor beta chains presented below share a single source sample, sequenced in a study of T cell repertoires in cytomegalovirus infection. TCRdb itself ran the reads through MiXCR, one entry per CDR3 protein. The sample contains about 260,000 distinct CDR3 sequences, roughly 10% of which appear only once. Source material: PBMCs. The receptor source for this set is a human donor in good health (CMV status not recorded). Some clones in this sample may be carry-over from other donors' samples.

J is TRBJ2-7 and V is TRBV29-1; 13 nucleotides align to TRBD2. After removal of 6 bases from V and 4 bases from J, the junction contained 0 bases not matched to a gene. The CDR3 has 12 amino acids. In germline, CDR1 is SQVTM, CDR2 ANQGSEA. The CDR3 nucleotides read TGCAGCGTGACTAGCGGGAGGTACGAGCAGTACTTC. This codes for CSVTSGRYEQYF.

This clonotype was seen at least ten times. The genes are TRBV7-8 and TRBJ1-1; possible D gene TRBD1, 6 bases. The CDR3 is 14 residues long. CDR1 SGHVS and CDR2 FQNEAQ come from the germline V gene. V dropped 1 base and J dropped 6 bases, with 12 bases sitting between them. The DNA for the CDR3 is TGTGCCAGCAGCTTAGACAGGGTTAGGGCTGAAGCTTTCTTT. Encoded protein: CASSLDRVRAEAFF.

The sample holds many counts of this clonotype. The rearrangement joins TRBV7-2 to TRBJ2-7; 7 bases match TRBD2. Germline CDR1 and CDR2: SGHTA and FQGNSA. The V segment lost 5 bases and the J segment 2 bases; nucleotides outside the gene matches: 6. The CDR3 totals 14 residues. CDR3 amino acids: CASSQQGLPYEQYF. The CDR3 DNA reads TGTGCCAGCAGCCAGCAGGGACTACCCTACGAGCAGTACTTC.

Remarks on this clonotype: At one of its ends the junction is not consistent with the germline gene, which may arise from a read error. The rearrangement joins TRBV30 to TRBJ1-1; 7 bases map to TRBD1. The germline V gene encodes CDR1 GTSNPN and CDR2 SVGIG (reference sequence). The CDR3 totals 9 residues. The CDR3: CAGEMGQIF. The CDR3 DNA reads TGTGCCGGGGAGATGGGACAGATCTTT.

This sequence joins TRBV13 and TRBJ2-7, with D possibly TRBD1 on 6 matching bases. Trimming pared 5 bases from V and 0 bases from J, leaving 14 bases between. Germline V gives CDR1 PRHDT, CDR2 FYEKMQ (reference sequence). This CDR3 comprises 15 residues. The DNA for the CDR3 is TGTGCCAGCAGCCCGAGACAGGAGACCTCCTACGAGCAGTACTTC. Encoded protein: CASSPRQETSYEQYF.

This clonotype was seen repeatedly, ten times or more. J is TRBJ2-1 and V is TRBV2, with D maybe TRBD1 (6 bases). CDR1 SNHLY and CDR2 FYNNEI come from the germline V gene. With 5 bases removed from V and 3 bases from J, the gap between germline ends came to 14 bases. The CDR3 extends over 15 amino acids. CDR3 protein: CASSPRGQLYNEQFF. The CDR3 region has the DNA TGTGCCAGCAGTCCGAGAGGACAGCTCTACAATGAGCAGTTCTTC.

In this sample, this clonotype turned up many times. This chain uses TRBV7-2 with TRBJ1-2; 12 bases agree with TRBD1. The CDR3 runs 17 residues. Germline CDR1 reads SGHTA; CDR2 reads FQGNSA. The junction had 5 bases not matched to a gene; V was cut back by 1 base and J by 2 bases. CDR3 nucleotides: TGTGCCAGCAGCTTAGAGGGACAGGGGGCTTCAAACTATGGCTACACCTTC. The encoded protein is CASSLEGQGASNYGYTF.

This clonotype has a count of ten or more. The rearrangement links TRBV7-2 to TRBJ1-2, with D unresolved. Trimming left V 1 base short and J 2 bases short, with 11 bases between. Germline V gene sequence: CDR1 SGHTA, CDR2 FQGNSA. CDR3 length: 15 residues. CDR3 region: CASSLVRGENYGYTF. The CDR3 DNA sequence: TGTGCCAGCAGCTTAGTCCGGGGAGAGAACTATGGCTACACCTTC.

This clonotype was counted ten times or more. The V gene is TRBV4-1, the J gene TRBJ2-1, with D hard to call. This CDR3 has 15 amino acids. CDR1 is MGHRA and CDR2 is YSYEKL in the germline V gene. Trimming took off 0 bases at V and 4 bases at J, with 10 bases between the two ends. CDR3: CASSQDPVGYNEQFF. DNA for the CDR3: TGCGCCAGCAGCCAAGATCCCGTGGGTTACAATGAGCAGTTCTTC.

V and J are TRBV20-1 and TRBJ2-5, with 12 bases that match TRBD2. The CDR3 has 14 residues. Losses at the gene ends were 5 bases for V and 5 bases for J; bases not matched to a gene: 6. CDR1 is DFQATT and CDR2 is SNEGSKA in the germline V gene (reference sequence). The CDR3 bases are TGCAGTGCTCGACTAGCGGGAGCGGGGGAGACCCAGTACTTC. Protein sequence: CSARLAGAGETQYF.

This clonotype was detected ten times or more. The rearrangement uses TRBV7-2 and TRBJ1-5; D unclear. Germline CDR1 and CDR2: SGHTA and FQGNSA. The CDR3 sequence is 15 residues long. V lost 1 base, J lost 7 bases, and 14 bases lay in between. CDR3 bases: TGTGCCAGCAGCTTAGATCCGGGGAGCTGGCAGCCCCAGCATTTT. Translating it yields CASSLDPGSWQPQHF.

This clonotype appeared a few times. V is TRBV7-3 and J is TRBJ2-3, with D possibly being TRBD2 (7 bases). The CDR3 spans 15 residues. CDR1 and CDR2 (germline): SGHTA, FQGTGA. V lost 3 bases to trimming and J lost 4 bases, with 14 bases between them. The CDR3 DNA sequence: TGTGCCAGCAGCTTGGGGGGGGCGGAGTCAGATACGCAGTATTTT. This sequence encodes CASSLGGAESDTQYF. Combining the CDR3 with reference TRBV7-3 and TRBJ2-3 gives the whole variable domain GAGVSQTPSNKVTEKGKYVELRCDPISGHTALYWYRQSLGQGPEFLIYFQGTGAADDSGLPNDRFFAVRPEGSVSTLKIQRTERGDSAVYLCASSLGGAESDTQYFGPGTRLTVL.

This clonotype came up many times. V usage is TRBV27 and J usage is TRBJ2-1; possible D gene TRBD2, 5 bases. V dropped 2 bases and J dropped 4 bases, with 12 bases sitting between them. Germline assignment: CDR1 MNHEY and CDR2 SMNVEV (reference sequence). The CDR3 has 15 amino acids. The CDR3 region is CASSLNSVSYNEQFF. The CDR3 DNA sequence: TGTGCCAGCAGTTTAAATAGCGTATCTTACAATGAGCAGTTCTTC.

This clonotype was observed many times. V and J are TRBV7-6 and TRBJ2-7, with unresolved D. From germline, CDR1 is SGHVS and CDR2 FNYEAQ. Trimming pared 4 bases from V and 5 bases from J, leaving 21 bases between. This CDR3 region has 16 residues. In DNA form, the CDR3 reads TGTGCCAGCAGCTCCCCCCTGAGGCCGGACCTCGACGAGCAGTACTTC. Residues: CASSSPLRPDLDEQYF.

The rearrangement uses TRBV5-1 and TRBJ1-5, with D perhaps TRBD1 (5 bases). Germline CDR1 reads SGHRS; CDR2 reads YFSETQ. The CDR3 sequence is 16 residues long. The ends were cut back, 2 bases at V and 0 bases at J, with 12 bases in the middle. In DNA form, the CDR3 reads TGCGCCAGCAGCTTCACGGGGGGGGGTAGCAATCAGCCCCAGCATTTT. It translates to CASSFTGGGSNQPQHF.